The 18 T cell receptor beta chains below come from one sample, sequenced in a study of shared T cell receptors in the human thymus (dated by TCRdb to the early 2020s). Library prep was done by the immunoSEQ multiplex PCR assay. TCRdb's version of the immuneACCESS table is confined to in-frame rearrangements and falls short of the full clone set. An unresolved V gene accounts for under half of the shortfall where checked; the remainder is of unknown origin. This sample has 700,000 or so clones in its table, and approximately 83% of those were observed once. The ten most abundant clones make up around 0.01% of the sample. This sample was shared with a second study, whose subject was human thymus T cells.

Sequencing used thymocytes. Every receptor here comes from a girl in the first two years of life with a congenital heart defect. Donor details come from another sample of the same person, matched by shared clones.

This chain uses TRBV11-2 with TRBJ2-5; weak D call: TRBD1 (6 bases). The CDR3 consists of 13 residues. V was pared by 7 bases and J by 2 bases, with 11 bases between. Germline CDR1 and CDR2: SGHAT and FQNNGV. The DNA of the CDR3 is TGTGCCAGCATCCTCAGGGGTCAAGAGACCCAGTACTTC. It translates to CASILRGQETQYF.

The CDR3 DNA reads TGTGCCTGGAAGACAGCGTCTAACTATGGCTACACCTTC. The encoded protein is CAWKTASNYGYTF. This sequence joins TRBV30 and TRBJ1-2, with a weak D call TRBD1 (5 bases). The germline V gene encodes CDR1 GTSNPN and CDR2 SVGIG (reference sequence). V lost 4 bases and J lost 0, with 9 bases in between. The CDR3 has 13 amino acids. Full variable domain (missing parts from reference TRBV30 and TRBJ1-2): SQTIHQWPATLVQPVGSPLSLECTVEGTSNPNLYWYRQAAGRGLQLLFYSVGIGQISSEVPQNLSASRPQDRQFILSSKKLLLSDSGFYLCAWKTASNYGYTFGSGTRLTVV.

The rearrangement joins TRBV7-2 to TRBJ2-3; a possible D gene is TRBD2 (6 bases). Trimming left V 4 bases short and J 11 bases short, with 19 bases between. The CDR3 totals 14 residues. Germline V CDR1 and CDR2: SGHTA, FQGNSA. DNA of the CDR3: TGTGCCAGCAGCTCAGGAAGCGGGCCCCGTGAGCAGTATTTT. Amino acids: CASSSGSGPREQYF.

This rearrangement joins TRBV15 to TRBJ2-3; 13 bases map to TRBD2. Per the germline V gene, CDR1 is LNHNV and CDR2 is YYDKDF (reference sequence). V shed 0 bases, J shed 3 bases, and the junction held 15 bases outside the gene matches. CDR3 size: 21 residues. The CDR3 region has the DNA TGTGCCACCAGCAGAGATTGGGCGGTAAGGGGACTAGCGGGGAGTACAGATACGCAGTATTTT. Translation: CATSRDWAVRGLAGSTDTQYF.

This clone was counted between two and nine times. The chain links TRBV28 to TRBJ2-1; TRBD2 is a possible D gene (7 bases). Germline V gene sequence: CDR1 MDHEN, CDR2 SYDVKM. The CDR3 is 18 residues long. Trimming took off 4 bases at V and 9 bases at J, with 28 bases between the two ends. The CDR3 DNA follows: TGTGCCAGCAGTTACGGGGGCGGGGGAGCCACAGGGATCGGTGAGCAGTTCTTC. The encoded protein is CASSYGGGGATGIGEQFF.

The rearrangement uses TRBV11-2 and TRBJ2-3; D perhaps matches TRBD2 (7 bases). The CDR3 runs to 17 residues. CDR1 is SGHAT, CDR2 FQNNGV, per germline. V lost 1 base and J lost 1, with 15 bases in between. CDR3 protein: CASSLVIGGVGTDTQYF. The CDR3 DNA is TGTGCCAGCAGCTTAGTCATAGGGGGGGTGGGCACAGATACGCAGTATTTT.

This clone occurred a few times. The gene calls are TRBV5-6 and TRBJ1-3; TRBD1 is a possible D gene (5 bases). Germline-derived CDR1 and CDR2 are SGHDT and YYEEEE. The length of the CDR3 is 16 residues. V lost 2 bases to trimming and J lost 6 bases, with 18 bases between them. CDR3 loop: CASSFSGSQGENTIYF. The CDR3 DNA reads as TGTGCCAGCAGCTTTTCCGGGAGTCAGGGCGAAAACACCATATATTTT. Full variable domain (remainder filled in from reference TRBV5-6 and TRBJ1-3): DAGVTQSPTHLIKTRGQQVTLRCSPKSGHDTVSWYQQALGQGPQFIFQYYEEEERQRGNFPDRFSGHQFPNYSSELNVNALLLGDSALYLCASSFSGSQGENTIYFGEGSWLTVV.

The chain couples TRBV7-8 to TRBJ2-1; 11 bases line up with TRBD2. Germline CDR1 is SGHVS and CDR2 is FQNEAQ. The CDR3 has 16 residues. V was clipped by 4 bases and J by 7 bases; unmatched bases: 9. The CDR3 nucleotides are TGTGCCAGCAGCTCCTTTACTAGCGGGGGAAAGAATGAGCAGTTCTTC. Its translation is CASSSFTSGGKNEQFF.

The rearrangement joins TRBV4-3 to TRBJ1-1; maybe TRBD1 (5 bases). Germline CDR1 LGHNA, CDR2 YSLEER. The ends were cut back, 0 bases at V and 7 bases at J, with 15 bases in the middle. This CDR3 has 15 residues. CDR3 sequence: CASSQDRSGVDEAFF. CDR3 sequence (DNA): TGCGCCAGCAGCCAAGACCGGTCGGGGGTGGATGAAGCTTTCTTT.

The V call is TRBV2, the J call TRBJ2-1; a weak D match, TRBD2 (6 bases). The germline gives CDR1 SNHLY, CDR2 FYNNEI. V was clipped by 3 bases and J by 1 base, with 10 bases between them. CDR3 size: 15 residues. In DNA form, the CDR3 reads TGTGCCAGCAGTGAGTATGGGACTTCCTACAATGAGCAGTTCTTC. Translating it yields CASSEYGTSYNEQFF.

V usage is TRBV4-1 and J usage is TRBJ1-3, with 12 bases fitting TRBD1. CDR3 length: 20 amino acids. The V gene end was trimmed by 0 bases and the J gene end by 0 bases; junction bases not matched to a gene: 9. Germline CDR1 is MGHRA and CDR2 is YSYEKL. Here the CDR3 reads CASSQDRDRGRVGSGNTIYF. As DNA, the CDR3 is TGCGCCAGCAGCCAAGATAGGGACAGGGGGCGAGTCGGCTCTGGAAACACCATATATTTT.

J is TRBJ1-2 and V is TRBV5-1; D possibly corresponds to TRBD1 (5 bases). The V and J ends lost 3 bases and 3 bases respectively, with 12 bases between them. The CDR3 has 14 amino acids. CDR1 is SGHRS and CDR2 is YFSETQ in the germline V gene. CDR3 sequence (DNA): TGCGCCAGCAGCTGTCCGGGGGAGGACTATGGCTACACCTTC. This translates into CASSCPGEDYGYTF.

The chain links TRBV25-1 to TRBJ1-5; 9 bases are a match to TRBD1. Trimming cost V 4 bases and J 0 bases; bases outside gene matches: 7. Looked up from germline, CDR1 is MGHDK and CDR2 is SYGVNS. This CDR3 spans 17 amino acids. The CDR3 here is CASSGGQGWVSNQPQHF. The CDR3, as DNA: TGTGCCAGCAGTGGCGGACAGGGGTGGGTTAGCAATCAGCCCCAGCATTTT.

The gene calls are TRBV9 and TRBJ2-3; 7 bases line up with TRBD2. The CDR3 has 17 amino acids. Germline V CDR1 and CDR2: SGDLS, YYNGEE. The ends lost 0 bases at V and 4 bases at J; junction bases unmatched: 11. The CDR3: CASSVGGGGAVSDTQYF. The DNA for the CDR3 is TGTGCCAGCAGCGTAGGAGGCGGGGGAGCGGTTTCAGATACGCAGTATTTT.

V is TRBV6-1 and J is TRBJ2-3, with 9 bases aligning to TRBD2. The length of the CDR3 is 16 residues. Germline CDR1 MNHNS, CDR2 SASEGT. The trim removed 2 bases at V and 8 bases at J, leaving 11 bases unmatched. CDR3 nucleotide sequence: TGTGCCAGCAGTGAACTGCGGGGGGGTTTACATAGTACGCAGTATTTT. Its protein is CASSELRGGLHSTQYF.

This clone has a single count. V usage is TRBV10-2 and J usage is TRBJ2-4, with a weak D call TRBD1 (6 bases). CDR3 size: 14 residues. V was cut by 10 bases and J by 0 bases, with 13 bases left in between. Looked up from germline, CDR1 is WSHSY and CDR2 is SAAADI. The CDR3 protein is CATNTGLAKNIQYF. CDR3 DNA sequence: TGCGCCACCAATACAGGGCTAGCCAAAAACATTCAGTACTTC.

The gene calls are TRBV25-1 and TRBJ1-5, with TRBD1 matching 7 bases. This CDR3 region has 15 residues. V shed 6 bases and J 5 bases; nucleotides not matched to a gene: 10. Per germline, CDR1 MGHDK and CDR2 SYGVNS. CDR3 DNA: TGTGCCAGCAGCCCCATAGGGGGCTGGGATCAGCCCCAGCATTTT. Protein product: CASSPIGGWDQPQHF.

The chain couples TRBV18 to TRBJ1-5; D possibly corresponds to TRBD1 (6 bases). Germline V gives CDR1 KGHSH, CDR2 LQKENI. Between the trimmed V and J ends, which lost 6 bases and 3 bases, there was a span of 21 bases. This CDR3 has 17 amino acids. DNA of the CDR3: TGTGCCAGCTCCCATACCCGGCAGGGGAGTGTCAATCAGCCCCAGCATTTT. Its translation is CASSHTRQGSVNQPQHF.